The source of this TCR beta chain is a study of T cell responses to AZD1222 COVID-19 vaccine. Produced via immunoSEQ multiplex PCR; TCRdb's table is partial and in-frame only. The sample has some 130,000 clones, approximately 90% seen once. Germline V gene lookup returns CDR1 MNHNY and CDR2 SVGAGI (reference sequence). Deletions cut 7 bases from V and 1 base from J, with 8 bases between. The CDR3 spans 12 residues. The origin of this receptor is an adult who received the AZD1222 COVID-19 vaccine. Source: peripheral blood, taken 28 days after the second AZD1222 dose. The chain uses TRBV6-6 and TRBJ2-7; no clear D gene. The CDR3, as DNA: TGTGCCAGCAACGAAAGGTCCTACGAGCAGTACTTC. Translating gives CASNERSYEQYF.